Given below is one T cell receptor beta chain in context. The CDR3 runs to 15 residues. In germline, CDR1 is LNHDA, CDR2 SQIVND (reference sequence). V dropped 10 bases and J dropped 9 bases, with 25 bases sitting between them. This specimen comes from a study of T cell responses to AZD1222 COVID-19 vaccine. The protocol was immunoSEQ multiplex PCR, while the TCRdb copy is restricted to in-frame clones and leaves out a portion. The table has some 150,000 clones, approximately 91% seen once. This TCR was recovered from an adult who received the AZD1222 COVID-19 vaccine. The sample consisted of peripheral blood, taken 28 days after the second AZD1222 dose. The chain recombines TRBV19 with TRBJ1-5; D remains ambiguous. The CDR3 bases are TGTGCCATTAGCCCCGCGGCAATGGGTCCCGGGCCCCAGCATTTT. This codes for CAISPAAMGPGPQHF.